The T cell receptor (beta chain) described here comes from a study of brain T cells in children with intractable seizures. This CDR3 region has 16 residues. Time point described: blood from clinic visit 5 months post-surgery; TSC patient then seizure free. Some clones are missing from TCRdb's copy, which holds only in-frame ones; the method was immunoSEQ multiplex PCR. This table has about 340,000 clones, 93% appearing once. This chain uses TRBV12-2 with TRBJ2-5. TRBV12-2 is an annotated pseudogene. This TCR came from a boy in the first two years of life with tuberous sclerosis and intractable seizures. The starting material was peripheral blood, obtained roughly 5 months after surgery. As DNA, the CDR3 is TGTGCAAGTCGCTTAGACGGCTTTACGTACCAAGAGACCCAGTACTTC. It specifies CASRLDGFTYQETQYF.